A single sample is the source of the 21 T cell receptor beta chains below, sequenced in a study of beta chain features in type 1 diabetes. Findings and limits, study-wide: Type 1 diabetes patients had moderately but significantly shorter TCRB CDR3s in all four CD4+ subsets.

Expressed TCRB transcripts were sequenced after all isolated RNA was converted to cDNA. Data came from immunoSEQ multiplex PCR; TCRdb stores just in-frame clones and leaves some out. The data show 250,000 to 350,000 clones, around an eighth seen once. No antigen is known for these receptors. The sample consisted of naive CD4+ T cells from blood. The receptors come from a man aged 25 to 40 with type 1 diabetes.

For this clone: Other DNA sequences from this sample encode an identical CDR3 as well. V and J are TRBV18 and TRBJ1-1, with 8 bases matching TRBD1. Trimming at V came to 2 bases and at J to 1 base, leaving 0 bases not matched to a gene. Germline CDR1 KGHSH, CDR2 LQKENI. The length of the CDR3 is 14 residues. Here the CDR3 DNA reads TGTGCCAGCTCACCAGGACAGGGGAACACTGAAGCTTTCTTT. It is translated as CASSPGQGNTEAFF.

This clone was detected only a few times. The genes are TRBV2 and TRBJ1-5, with D possibly matching TRBD1 (6 bases). CDR3 length equals 13 residues. CDR1 is SNHLY and CDR2 is FYNNEI in the germline V gene. The ends were cut back, 6 bases at V and 0 bases at J, with 6 bases in the middle. The CDR3 region has the DNA TGTGCCAGCAGACAGGGTAGCAATCAGCCCCAGCATTTT. Translation: CASRQGSNQPQHF.

There are a few counts of this clone. This chain connects TRBV5-6 to TRBJ1-1; TRBD1 agrees at 8 bases. Unmatched junction bases numbered 6, after V lost 4 bases and J lost 4 bases. Germline V gene lookup returns CDR1 SGHDT and CDR2 YYEEEE. The CDR3 is made up of 14 amino acids. The CDR3 DNA reads as TGTGCCAGCAGCCAACGGACAGGGCCCACTGAAGCTTTCTTT. Amino acids: CASSQRTGPTEAFF.

This chain joins TRBV4-1 and TRBJ1-2; 12 bases align to TRBD1. Germline-derived CDR1 and CDR2 are MGHRA and YSYEKL. With V trimmed by 5 bases and J by 8 bases, 6 bases remained unmatched. The CDR3 length is 14 residues. The CDR3, as DNA: TGCGCCAGCAGCTCCCGGGACAGGGGGCGCGGCTACACCTTC. Encoded protein: CASSSRDRGRGYTF.

This sequence joins TRBV7-2 and TRBJ1-5; a weak D match, TRBD1 (5 bases). The germline V gene encodes CDR1 SGHTA and CDR2 FQGNSA. V lost 6 bases and J lost 2, with 8 bases in between. The CDR3 has 13 residues. CDR3 coding DNA: TGTGCCAGCAGTAGCAGGGGCAATCAGCCCCAGCATTTT. Amino acid sequence: CASSSRGNQPQHF.

This clone was detected a few times. The rearrangement joins TRBV5-1 to TRBJ2-3; 8 nucleotides align to TRBD1. CDR1 is SGHRS, CDR2 YFSETQ, per germline. The J segment lost 1 base and the V segment lost 4 bases, leaving 8 bases of the junction unmatched. CDR3 length: 16 amino acids. The CDR3 reads CASSPHPGQGTDTQYF. In DNA form, the CDR3 reads TGCGCCAGCAGCCCCCACCCGGGACAGGGCACAGATACGCAGTATTTT.

This chain joins TRBV11-3 and TRBJ2-1; the D gene is possibly TRBD2 (5 bases). This CDR3 region has 20 residues. The ends were cut back, 5 bases at V and 0 bases at J, with 26 bases in the middle. Germline-derived CDR1 and CDR2 are SGHNT and YENEEA. The DNA of the CDR3 is TGTGCCAGCAGCACCCATAACTGGAGTCTGGCGGGCCGCTCCTACAATGAGCAGTTCTTC. Protein sequence: CASSTHNWSLAGRSYNEQFF. The complete variable domain, with remaining parts taken from reference TRBV11-3 and TRBJ2-1, reads EAGVVQSPRYKIIEKKQPVAFWCNPISGHNTLYWYLQNLGQGPELLIRYENEEAVDDSQLPKDRFSAERLKGVDSTLKIQPAELGDSAVYLCASSTHNWSLAGRSYNEQFFGPGTRLTVL.

This clone appeared a few times. The chain uses TRBV7-2 and TRBJ1-2; possibly TRBD1 for D (6 bases). The CDR3 is 14 amino acids. Trimming pared 2 bases from V and 6 bases from J, leaving 13 bases between. Germline assignment: CDR1 SGHTA and CDR2 FQGNSA. CDR3 loop: CASSLRLQGDGYTF. The CDR3 DNA sequence: TGTGCCAGCAGCTTACGCCTACAGGGCGATGGCTACACCTTC.

The chain has TRBV7-8 and TRBJ1-5; 7 bases fit TRBD1. Germline V gene data show CDR1 as SGHVS and CDR2 as FQNEAQ. CDR3 length equals 18 residues. After removal of 1 base from V and 0 bases from J, the junction contained 9 bases not matched to a gene. The CDR3 DNA sequence: TGTGCCAGCAGCTTAGGATACAGGGGACGGGATAGCAATCAGCCCCAGCATTTT. Protein sequence: CASSLGYRGRDSNQPQHF.

This clone has more than one count but fewer than ten. The V call is TRBV5-4, the J call TRBJ2-3, with 14 bases aligning to TRBD2. Trimming cost V 4 bases and J 5 bases; bases outside gene matches: 6. The CDR3 is 16 amino acids. Germline CDR1 is SGHNT and CDR2 is YYREEE (reference sequence). CDR3 bases: TGTGCCAGCAGCGGGGGACTAGCGGGAGTTCGAGATACGCAGTATTTT. Its protein product is CASSGGLAGVRDTQYF.

The rearrangement links TRBV7-8 to TRBJ2-1, with 10 bases matching TRBD2. Trimming at V came to 1 base and at J to 7 bases, leaving 7 bases not matched to a gene. The CDR3 is 16 amino acids. Germline CDR1 is SGHVS and CDR2 is FQNEAQ. CDR3 sequence (DNA): TGTGCCAGCAGCTTAGGGTTTTTTAGCGGGAGGAATGAGCAGTTCTTC. The encoded protein is CASSLGFFSGRNEQFF.

This clone was counted between two and nine times. The V call is TRBV19, the J call TRBJ1-1; D ambiguous. V was pared by 4 bases and J by 4 bases, with 16 bases between. Germline CDR1 LNHDA, CDR2 SQIVND (reference sequence). CDR3 size: 15 residues. The CDR3 bases are TGTGCCAGTAGTAGGGAACCCCTGCGGGGCACTGAAGCTTTCTTT. Translating gives CASSREPLRGTEAFF.

The CDR3 sequence is CASSPLRESQETQYF. Written as DNA, the CDR3 is TGTGCCAGCTCACCACTCCGAGAGTCCCAAGAGACCCAGTACTTC. The chain combines TRBV18 with TRBJ2-5; D unclear. With 1 base removed from V and 1 base from J, the gap between germline ends came to 10 bases. The CDR3 extends over 15 amino acids. CDR1 and CDR2 from the germline V gene are KGHSH and LQKENI.

The chain employs TRBV18 and TRBJ2-5; D gene uncertain. This CDR3 has 13 residues. The germline V and J ends were trimmed by 6 bases and 2 bases, with 10 bases remaining between them. Germline V lookup: CDR1 KGHSH, CDR2 LQKENI. As DNA, the CDR3 is TGTGCCAGCTCGCGACTCCTACAAGAGACCCAGTACTTC. Protein sequence: CASSRLLQETQYF. Filled out from reference TRBV18 and TRBJ2-5, the complete variable domain reads NAGVMQNPRHLVRRRGQEARLRCSPMKGHSHVYWYRQLPEEGLKFMVYLQKENIIDESGMPKERFSAEFPKEGPSILRIQQVVRGDSAAYFCASSRLLQETQYFGPGTRLLVL.

This rearrangement joins TRBV4-3 to TRBJ2-5, with D perhaps TRBD2 (6 bases). The CDR3 is made up of 12 amino acids. Germline V CDR1 and CDR2: LGHNA, YSLEER. The ends were cut back, 1 base at V and 11 bases at J, with 11 bases in the middle. CDR3: CASSQGSAGQYF. Written as DNA, the CDR3 is TGCGCCAGCAGCCAAGGGTCGGCGGGGCAGTACTTC.

The rearrangement joins TRBV11-2 to TRBJ2-1, with D possibly TRBD2 on 6 matching bases. V was shortened by 5 bases and J by 5 bases, with 10 bases between the two germline ends. CDR3 size: 13 residues. Germline CDR1 is SGHAT and CDR2 is FQNNGV. As DNA, the CDR3 is TGTGCCAGCAGCCCCAGACTAGACAATGAGCAGTTCTTC. Translated: CASSPRLDNEQFF.

This clone has only a few counts. The chain is built from TRBV30 and TRBJ1-5; D remains unclear. V was cut by 2 bases and J by 1 base, with 12 bases left in between. Germline V gene sequence: CDR1 GTSNPN, CDR2 SVGIG (reference sequence). The CDR3 is 15 residues long. Written as DNA, the CDR3 is TGTGCCTGGAGTCGCTCGGCGGGGAGCAATCAGCCCCAGCATTTT. Its protein is CAWSRSAGSNQPQHF.

The rearrangement uses TRBV28 and TRBJ2-3, with D possibly TRBD2 on 5 matching bases. The CDR3 is made up of 16 amino acids. V lost 2 bases and J 1 base, leaving 13 bases between the germline ends. Germline CDR1 and CDR2: MDHEN and SYDVKM. The CDR3 spells CASSLRRPRGTDTQYF. The DNA of the CDR3 is TGTGCCAGCAGTTTAAGGAGGCCTCGGGGCACAGATACGCAGTATTTT.

The chain employs TRBV4-2 and TRBJ2-3; 12 bases map to TRBD2. The CDR3 extends over 16 amino acids. The junction had 1 base not matched to a gene; V was cut back by 1 base and J by 2 bases. Germline loops: CDR1 LGHNA, CDR2 YNFKEQ. The chain's CDR3 is CASSQGLAGATDTQYF. DNA for the CDR3: TGTGCCAGCAGCCAAGGACTAGCGGGGGCCACAGATACGCAGTATTTT.

The gene calls are TRBV5-6 and TRBJ2-1; D remains unclear. The CDR3 runs to 13 residues. V was shortened by 4 bases and J by 3 bases, with 8 bases between the two germline ends. Germline values: CDR1 SGHDT, CDR2 YYEEEE. The CDR3: CASSPDNYNEQFF. DNA of the CDR3: TGTGCCAGCAGCCCTGACAACTACAATGAGCAGTTCTTC.

Only a few counts were recorded for this clone. V usage is TRBV5-1 and J usage is TRBJ1-4; 8 bases match TRBD1. The V gene end was trimmed by 4 bases and the J gene end by 7 bases; junction bases not matched to a gene: 6. The V gene's germline CDR1 is SGHRS and CDR2 YFSETQ. The CDR3 has 14 residues. The CDR3 loop is CASSDTQGGEKLFF. The CDR3 DNA follows: TGCGCCAGCAGCGATACACAGGGGGGTGAAAAACTGTTTTTT.